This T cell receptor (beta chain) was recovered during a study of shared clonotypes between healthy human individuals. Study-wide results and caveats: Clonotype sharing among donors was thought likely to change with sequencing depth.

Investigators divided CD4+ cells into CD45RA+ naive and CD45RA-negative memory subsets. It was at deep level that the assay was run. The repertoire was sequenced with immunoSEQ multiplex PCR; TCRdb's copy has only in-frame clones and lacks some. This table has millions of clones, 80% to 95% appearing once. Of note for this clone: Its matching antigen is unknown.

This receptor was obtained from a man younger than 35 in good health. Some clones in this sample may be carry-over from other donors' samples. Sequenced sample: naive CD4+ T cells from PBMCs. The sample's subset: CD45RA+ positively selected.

CDR3 in amino acids: CASSTRTENTEAFF. In DNA form, the CDR3 reads TGTGCCAGTAGTACCCGGACAGAAAACACTGAAGCTTTCTTT. The chain combines TRBV19 with TRBJ1-1, with D tentatively TRBD1 (6 bases). Trimming cost V 4 bases and J 2 bases, with 11 bases left between them. The CDR3 totals 14 residues. From germline, CDR1 is LNHDA and CDR2 SQIVND (reference sequence).